Shown below are 20 T cell receptor beta chains from a single sample sequenced in a study of blood T cell repertoires in COVID-19. Sequencing was performed with immunoSEQ multiplex PCR; in TCRdb, only in-frame clones are kept and a portion is missing. The sample yields around 200,000 clones, 80% seen once. The sample comprised PBMCs or T cells enriched from blood (not recorded which). These receptors all come from a woman in her 40s with acute COVID-19.

The chain couples TRBV29-1 to TRBJ1-1; D is unclear. CDR3 size: 14 residues. From germline, CDR1 is SQVTM and CDR2 ANQGSEA. V lost 6 bases to trimming and J lost 2 bases, with 16 bases between them. CDR3 in DNA: TGCAGCGTCACAGTTGCAGCGGGTAACACTGAAGCTTTCTTT. Translating gives CSVTVAAGNTEAFF.

This chain links TRBV28 with TRBJ2-1, with D possibly TRBD2 on 6 matching bases. Between the trimmed V and J ends, which lost 7 bases and 2 bases, there was a span of 15 bases. The V gene's germline CDR1 is MDHEN and CDR2 SYDVKM. The CDR3 totals 15 residues. CDR3 amino acids: CASITVAEPYNEQFF. The CDR3 DNA sequence: TGTGCCAGCATCACCGTAGCGGAACCCTACAATGAGCAGTTCTTC.

The rearrangement joins TRBV9 to TRBJ1-6; D gene ambiguous. The V end was cut by 6 bases, the J end by 5 bases, with 12 bases between. The germline V gene encodes CDR1 SGDLS and CDR2 YYNGEE. CDR3 length equals 14 residues. The CDR3 DNA follows: TGTGCCAGCACCCTCGGGTCAAATAATTCACCCCTCCACTTT. It specifies CASTLGSNNSPLHF.

The chain couples TRBV4-3 to TRBJ2-1, with 11 bases identical to TRBD2. The J segment lost 2 bases and the V segment lost 4 bases, leaving 4 bases of the junction unmatched. CDR3 length: 16 residues. Germline CDR1 and CDR2: LGHNA and YSLEER. In DNA, the CDR3 is TGCGCCAGCAGCCCTACTAGCGGGGGTGCCTACAATGAGCAGTTCTTC. Translated: CASSPTSGGAYNEQFF.

The rearrangement uses TRBV7-2 and TRBJ2-2; D possibly corresponds to TRBD2 (6 bases). V was trimmed by 0 bases and J by 5 bases, leaving 10 bases between them. The CDR3 has 15 residues. CDR1 is SGHTA and CDR2 is FQGNSA in the germline V gene. The CDR3: CASSLARGATGELFF. CDR3 bases: TGTGCCAGCAGCTTAGCCCGCGGGGCTACCGGGGAGCTGTTTTTT.

The chain uses TRBV9 and TRBJ1-2; the D is unclear. V lost 3 bases to trimming and J lost 8 bases, with 17 bases between them. This CDR3 has 14 residues. In germline, CDR1 is SGDLS, CDR2 YYNGEE. CDR3 residues: CASSARIGRLGYTF. The CDR3 DNA sequence: TGTGCCAGCAGCGCCCGAATTGGGCGCCTGGGCTACACCTTC. The entire variable domain, with the rest obtained from reference TRBV9 and TRBJ1-2, is as follows: DSGVTQTPKHLITATGQRVTLRCSPRSGDLSVYWYQQSLDQGLQFLIQYYNGEERAKGNILERFSAQQFPDLHSELNLSSLELGDSALYFCASSARIGRLGYTFGSGTRLTVV.

In the case of this clone: Other DNA sequences in this sample translate to the same CDR3. The gene calls are TRBV5-1 and TRBJ2-5; TRBD2 matches at 7 bases. The CDR3 covers 14 residues. V lost 1 base and J lost 1; bases outside the gene matches: 1. Germline V gene sequence: CDR1 SGHRS, CDR2 YFSETQ. CDR3 in amino acids: CASSLSGGQETQYF. In DNA form, the CDR3 reads TGCGCCAGCAGCTTGTCGGGAGGCCAAGAGACCCAGTACTTC.

The CDR3 DNA reads as TGTGCCAGCAGCTTTTTGGGGGCCGGCTATGGCTACACCTTC. Protein product: CASSFLGAGYGYTF. This chain links TRBV11-2 with TRBJ1-2; D possibly corresponds to TRBD1 (6 bases). Germline V CDR1 and CDR2: SGHAT, FQNNGV. Trimming removed 3 bases from V and 4 bases from J, with 12 bases in between. CDR3 length equals 14 residues.

The CDR3 DNA is TGCGCCAGCAGCAGCATGGGACAGGGGGCGGGAATGGGGTATACTGAAGCTTTCTTT. Amino acid sequence: CASSSMGQGAGMGYTEAFF. The chain couples TRBV5-1 to TRBJ1-1; 12 nucleotides align to TRBD1. Germline CDR1 SGHRS, CDR2 YFSETQ. The CDR3 loop spans 19 amino acids. V lost 4 bases and J lost 5; bases outside the gene matches: 18.

This clone showed up just a few times. The same CDR3 also results from other DNA sequences found in this sample. This chain uses TRBV6-2 or TRBV6-3 with TRBJ1-5; D unresolved. Per germline, CDR1 MNHEY and CDR2 SVGEGT. The CDR3 length is 13 residues. V was trimmed by 3 bases and J by 4 bases, leaving 7 bases between them. DNA of the CDR3: TGTGCCAGCAGTTATACATCAAATCAGCCCCAGCATTTT. Translation gives CASSYTSNQPQHF.

This clone was detected only a few times. Different DNA sequences within this sample yield the same CDR3. The chain uses TRBV5-4 and TRBJ2-7, with 7 positions matching TRBD2. CDR1 is SGHNT, CDR2 YYREEE, per germline (reference sequence). This CDR3 has 15 residues. V shed 1 base, J shed 0 bases, and the junction held 4 bases outside the gene matches. CDR3 protein: CASSLRSSGSYEQYF. For the CDR3, the DNA is TGTGCCAGCAGCTTGAGGTCTAGCGGCTCCTACGAGCAGTACTTC.

Comment on this clone: Other DNA sequences in the same sample also yield this CDR3. The rearrangement joins TRBV19 to TRBJ2-1; 12 bases align to TRBD2. Germline loops: CDR1 LNHDA, CDR2 SQIVND (reference sequence). The CDR3 runs 17 residues. V was clipped by 0 bases and J by 2 bases; unmatched bases: 2. CDR3 nucleotide sequence: TGTGCCAGTAGTATAGAAGCTAGCGGGAGGGCCTACAATGAGCAGTTCTTC. This translates into CASSIEASGRAYNEQFF. Based on the CDR3 plus reference TRBV19 and TRBJ2-1, the full variable domain is DGGITQSPKYLFRKEGQNVTLSCEQNLNHDAMYWYRQDPGQGLRLIYYSQIVNDFQKGDIAEGYSVSREKKESFPLTVTSAQKNPTAFYLCASSIEASGRAYNEQFFGPGTRLTVL.

This chain uses TRBV28 with TRBJ1-5; 10 nucleotides match TRBD1. With V trimmed by 6 bases and J by 6 bases, 5 bases remained unmatched. Germline CDR1 reads MDHEN; CDR2 reads SYDVKM. This CDR3 is 14 amino acids long. The CDR3 nucleotides are TGTGCCAGCAGACCCGACAGGGGGCGTCAGCCCCAGCATTTT. Translated: CASRPDRGRQPQHF.

The chain carries TRBV28 and TRBJ1-5; 8 positions match TRBD1. Germline loops: CDR1 MDHEN, CDR2 SYDVKM. This CDR3 has 17 amino acids. The V and J ends lost 4 bases and 4 bases, in that order; junction bases with no gene match: 12. CDR3 region: CASSSPGTGPNNQPQHF. CDR3 DNA sequence: TGTGCCAGCAGTTCACCCGGGACAGGACCAAATAATCAGCCCCAGCATTTT. The full variable domain, in which reference TRBV28 and TRBJ1-5 provide the parts outside the CDR3, is DVKVTQSSRYLVKRTGEKVFLECVQDMDHENMFWYRQDPGLGLRLIYFSYDVKMKEKGDIPEGYSVSREKKERFSLILESASTNQTSMYLCASSSPGTGPNNQPQHFGDGTRLSIL.

This clone was recorded only once. The J gene is TRBJ2-7, the V gene TRBV5-1; TRBD1 is a possible D gene (5 bases). The CDR3 consists of 15 residues. Looked up from germline, CDR1 is SGHRS and CDR2 is YFSETQ. V was shortened by 6 bases and J by 2 bases, with 18 bases between the two germline ends. The CDR3 DNA follows: TGCGCCAGCAACCCTGGAACAGGTCAAACCTACGAGCAGTACTTC. Residues: CASNPGTGQTYEQYF.

V gene TRBV7-8 combines with J gene TRBJ1-2; 9 nucleotides align to TRBD1. Germline V lookup: CDR1 SGHVS, CDR2 FQNEAQ. The CDR3 length is 15 residues. Germline trimming cut 5 bases from V and 2 bases from J; bases unmatched to any gene: 6. This CDR3 reads CASSPGQGGNYGYTF. The CDR3 coding sequence is TGTGCCAGCAGCCCGGGACAGGGTGGAAACTATGGCTACACCTTC. The variable domain in full, with the rest retrieved from reference TRBV7-8 and TRBJ1-2, is GAGVSQSPRYKVAKRGQDVALRCDPISGHVSLFWYQQALGQGPEFLTYFQNEAQLDKSGLPSDRFFAERPEGSVSTLKIQRTQQEDSAVYLCASSPGQGGNYGYTFGSGTRLTVV.

Here the CDR3 reads CASSLYRGSQPQHF. DNA for the CDR3: TGTGCCAGCAGCTTGTACAGGGGCAGTCAGCCCCAGCATTTT. The chain links TRBV5-6 to TRBJ1-5; 7 nucleotides agree with TRBD1. J lost 6 bases, V lost 1 base, and 4 bases had no gene match. Germline V gene sequence: CDR1 SGHDT, CDR2 YYEEEE. The CDR3 covers 14 residues.

Concerning this clone: One junction end does not reproduce the germline sequence, and a read error may be involved. This rearrangement joins TRBV29-1 to TRBJ1-2, with a tentative D call TRBD1 (5 bases). The CDR3 length is 9 residues. CDR1 SQVTM and CDR2 ANQGSEA come from the germline V gene. The CDR3 DNA reads as TGCAGCGTTGGGGACTCCCACCCCTTC. It codes for CSVGDSHPF.

V usage is TRBV7-3 and J usage is TRBJ1-1, with D perhaps TRBD1 (6 bases). The CDR3 covers 14 residues. The germline CDR1 and CDR2 sequences are SGHTA and FQGTGA. V lost 6 bases and J 0 bases, leaving 11 bases between the germline ends. As DNA, the CDR3 is TGTGCCAGCAGACCGGGACACTTGAACACTGAAGCTTTCTTT. Protein sequence: CASRPGHLNTEAFF.

The chain has TRBV6-1 and TRBJ2-1; D is possibly TRBD2 (5 bases). Germline CDR1 MNHNS, CDR2 SASEGT. CDR3 length: 15 residues. Trimming cost V 1 base and J 0 bases, with 7 bases left between them. The CDR3 spells CASSEEGSSYNEQFF. CDR3 in DNA: TGTGCCAGCAGTGAAGAAGGGAGCTCCTACAATGAGCAGTTCTTC.